This T cell receptor (beta chain) was recorded in a study of shared clonotypes between healthy human individuals. Germline CDR1 reads GTSNPN; CDR2 reads SVGIG (reference sequence). The J segment lost 2 bases and the V segment lost 2 bases, leaving 0 bases of the junction unmatched. The CDR3 loop spans 12 amino acids. Division of CD4+ cells produced a CD45RA+ naive subset and a CD45RA-negative memory subset. Regarding this clone: What it binds is not known.

Generated by immunoSEQ multiplex PCR, the TCRdb table keeps only in-frame clones and is missing some. Among about 1 million clones listed, 65% to 80% were seen once. General study results and limits: Larger estimated richness was generally recorded for naive subsets relative to memory subsets. It was the few donors that limited the genetic and exposure-history diversity represented.

This chain joins TRBV30 and TRBJ2-7; 7 bases are shared with TRBD1. The sample consisted of memory CD4+ T cells sorted from blood. As for subset: CD45RA-negative fraction. The receptor's source is a man between 18 and 35 years old in good health. This chain's CDR3 is CAWSQGAYEQYF. CDR3 nucleotide sequence: TGTGCCTGGAGTCAGGGGGCCTACGAGCAGTACTTC.